This entry lists 29 T cell receptor beta chains sequenced from one sample in a study of blood T cell repertoires in COVID-19. Using immunoSEQ multiplex PCR, the repertoire was profiled, and TCRdb retains in-frame clones only, with some absent. The data contain 100,000 or so clones, 70% to 90% of them seen just once; the ten biggest clones take up 2%. The sample consisted of peripheral blood. Receptor source: a man between 50 and 59 years old with active COVID-19.

J is TRBJ1-2 and V is TRBV6-5, with D unclear. Germline CDR1 and CDR2: MNHEY and SVGAGI. V shed 7 bases and J shed 0 bases, with 15 bases lying between them. This CDR3 is built from 15 residues. The CDR3 here is CASTQWAITNYGYTF. CDR3 nucleotide sequence: TGTGCCAGCACCCAATGGGCCATTACTAACTATGGCTACACCTTC.

The chain uses TRBV6-2 or TRBV6-3 and TRBJ2-7; TRBD1 aligns across 9 bases. Trimming cost V 2 bases and J 4 bases; bases outside gene matches: 3. The CDR3 runs to 14 residues. Germline V lookup: CDR1 MNHEY, CDR2 SVGEGT. In DNA form, the CDR3 reads TGTGCCAGCAGTTACGGGGACAGGGAGTACGAGCAGTACTTC. Amino acids: CASSYGDREYEQYF.

This clone was picked up a small number of times. The J gene is TRBJ1-3, the V gene TRBV11-2, with a possible D match to TRBD1 (6 bases). The CDR3 has 15 amino acids. Trimming left V 5 bases short and J 0 bases short, with 11 bases between. Germline CDR1 reads SGHAT; CDR2 reads FQNNGV. CDR3 sequence: CASSTGQSSGNTIYF. As DNA, the CDR3 is TGTGCCAGCAGCACAGGACAGTCCTCTGGAAACACCATATATTTT.

This chain connects TRBV11-2 to TRBJ2-7; tentatively, D is TRBD1 (6 bases). V shed 5 bases and J shed 2 bases, with 16 bases lying between them. Per the germline V gene, CDR1 is SGHAT and CDR2 is FQNNGV. This CDR3 is built from 15 residues. Written as DNA, the CDR3 is TGTGCCAGCAGCGCAAACAGGGACCGCCCCTACGAGCAGTACTTC. Its translation: CASSANRDRPYEQYF.

This chain connects TRBV7-8 to TRBJ1-2; D not certain. The germline gives CDR1 SGHVS, CDR2 FQNEAQ. Between the trimmed V and J ends, which lost 0 bases and 5 bases, there was a span of 10 bases. The CDR3 contains 14 residues. Written as DNA, the CDR3 is TGTGCCAGCAGCTTAGCGCTCGGTGTTTATGGCTACACCTTC. It codes for CASSLALGVYGYTF.

The table lists this clone with a count of one. V and J are TRBV7-6 and TRBJ2-5; 12 bases map to TRBD1. In germline, CDR1 is SGHVS, CDR2 FNYEAQ. The CDR3 runs to 17 residues. Unmatched junction bases numbered 16, after V lost 10 bases and J lost 4 bases. As DNA, the CDR3 is TGTGCCACCCAGGGGAGGGGACAGGGGGCGCTGAGAGAGACCCAGTACTTC. As protein: CATQGRGQGALRETQYF.

The chain is built from TRBV11-2 and TRBJ2-3; 10 bases match TRBD1. V was clipped by 2 bases and J by 3 bases; unmatched bases: 5. This CDR3 is built from 16 residues. The germline V gene has CDR1 SGHAT and CDR2 FQNNGV. The CDR3 here is CASSLLPGQGTDTQYF. Written as DNA, the CDR3 is TGTGCCAGCAGCTTACTACCGGGACAGGGGACAGATACGCAGTATTTT.

This clone has a single count. V is TRBV4-3 and J is TRBJ1-1, with 10 bases identical to TRBD1. Germline values: CDR1 LGHNA, CDR2 YSLEER. Trimming cost V 5 bases and J 2 bases; bases outside gene matches: 5. The CDR3 sequence is 15 residues long. The CDR3 DNA follows: TGCGCCAGCAGCTTACGACAGGGGGCTAACACTGAAGCTTTCTTT. It is translated as CASSLRQGANTEAFF.

The V gene is TRBV5-6, the J gene TRBJ2-3; D is unclear. Germline values: CDR1 SGHDT, CDR2 YYEEEE. The CDR3 is 14 residues long. Trimming removed 4 bases from V and 3 bases from J, with 12 bases in between. CDR3 protein: CASSRPTGTDTQYF. For the CDR3, the DNA is TGTGCCAGCAGCCGACCAACGGGTACAGATACGCAGTATTTT.

Written as DNA, the CDR3 is TGTGCCAGCAGCTTAGCGGCAGGATTGAACACTGAAGCTTTCTTT. Encoded protein: CASSLAAGLNTEAFF. This sequence joins TRBV7-9 and TRBJ1-1; D ambiguous. This CDR3 is 15 amino acids long. Per the germline V gene, CDR1 is SEHNR and CDR2 is FQNEAQ (reference sequence). The V end lost 0 bases, the J end lost 0 bases, and 8 bases lay between the germline ends.

This clone was detected only once. The J gene is TRBJ1-6, the V gene TRBV7-2; no clear D gene. The germline V gene has CDR1 SGHTA and CDR2 FQGNSA. The CDR3 covers 17 residues. V lost 5 bases to trimming and J lost 9 bases, with 23 bases between them. CDR3 sequence: CASSLRRGEVNRSPLHF. The CDR3 DNA is TGTGCCAGCAGCCTAAGGCGGGGTGAGGTGAATCGTTCACCCCTCCACTTT.

The chain uses TRBV3-1 (or the pseudogene TRBV3-2) and TRBJ2-1; 12 nucleotides line up with TRBD2. The junction had 3 bases not matched to a gene; V was cut back by 6 bases and J by 9 bases. There are 13 residues in the CDR3. Germline assignment: CDR1 LGHDT and CDR2 YNNKEL (reference sequence). The CDR3 reads CASSGLAGIEQFF. For the CDR3, the DNA is TGTGCCAGCAGTGGACTAGCGGGGATTGAGCAGTTCTTC.

This chain links TRBV7-2 with TRBJ2-5; 7 bases are shared with TRBD1. The length of the CDR3 is 14 residues. In germline, CDR1 is SGHTA, CDR2 FQGNSA. The V and J ends lost 5 bases and 0 bases, in that order; junction bases with no gene match: 3. CDR3 coding DNA: TGTGCCAGCAGCCCGGGACAGTACCAAGAGACCCAGTACTTC. Protein product: CASSPGQYQETQYF.

The V and J genes are TRBV7-9 and TRBJ2-1; TRBD2 agrees at 11 bases. The CDR3 totals 16 residues. CDR1 and CDR2 from the germline V gene are SEHNR and FQNEAQ (reference sequence). V lost 1 base and J lost 8; bases outside the gene matches: 7. The CDR3 DNA sequence: TGTGCCAGCAGCTTAGGGCTAGCGGGGGGCAGTGATGAGCAGTTCTTC. As protein: CASSLGLAGGSDEQFF.

The chain carries TRBV21-1 and TRBJ1-5. TRBV21-1 is described as a pseudogene. This CDR3 region has 15 residues. The CDR3 DNA follows: TGTGCCAGCAGCAAAAGACGGGGTAGCAATCAGCCCCAGCATTTT. The encoded protein is CASSKRRGSNQPQHF.

Remarks on this clone: Other DNA sequences from this sample encode an identical CDR3 as well. The chain combines TRBV3-1 (or the pseudogene TRBV3-2) with TRBJ2-7; D gene unclear. In germline, CDR1 is LGHDT, CDR2 YNNKEL (reference sequence). CDR3 size: 12 residues. Trimming pared 1 base from V and 1 base from J, leaving 2 bases between. The CDR3: CASSQASYEQYF. As DNA, the CDR3 is TGTGCCAGCAGCCAAGCTTCCTACGAGCAGTACTTC.

This clone has a count of ten or more. V is TRBV7-2 and J is TRBJ2-2, with a weak D call TRBD2 (6 bases). CDR3 length: 15 amino acids. V lost 5 bases to trimming and J lost 3 bases, with 13 bases between them. Germline CDR1 reads SGHTA; CDR2 reads FQGNSA. CDR3 DNA sequence: TGTGCCAGCAGCACTCGTAGGGACTACACCGGGGAGCTGTTTTTT. This encodes CASSTRRDYTGELFF.

The V call is TRBV20-1, the J call TRBJ1-2; D remains unclear. The CDR3 covers 13 residues. The germline CDR1 and CDR2 sequences are DFQATT and SNEGSKA (reference sequence). Trimming left V 3 bases short and J 1 base short, with 9 bases between. This CDR3 is CSASQWSNYGYTF. CDR3 in DNA: TGCAGTGCTAGTCAGTGGAGTAACTATGGCTACACCTTC.

The chain combines TRBV12-3 or TRBV12-4 with TRBJ2-7; 7 bases line up with TRBD2. The CDR3 sequence is 13 residues long. The J segment lost 4 bases and the V segment lost 6 bases, leaving 6 bases of the junction unmatched. CDR3 in amino acids: CASREGTTYEQYF. The CDR3 DNA reads as TGTGCCAGCAGAGAGGGGACTACATACGAGCAGTACTTC.

The chain combines TRBV29-1 with TRBJ2-1; 11 bases are shared with TRBD2. The CDR3 sequence is 17 residues long. CDR1 is SQVTM and CDR2 is ANQGSEA in the germline V gene. V lost 3 bases to trimming and J lost 0 bases; unmatched junction nucleotides: 7. Here the CDR3 reads CSVEWLAGGSSYNEQFF. In DNA form, the CDR3 reads TGCAGCGTTGAGTGGCTAGCGGGGGGAAGCTCCTACAATGAGCAGTTCTTC.

V usage is TRBV5-3 and J usage is TRBJ1-1; 8 positions match TRBD1. TRBV5-3 is identified as an open reading frame with a role that is uncertain. This CDR3 comprises 21 residues. V trimming: 4 bases; J trimming: 3 bases; junction bases outside the gene matches: 26. The CDR3: CARSIYPFIGQGLFEDTEAFF. CDR3 DNA: TGTGCCAGAAGCATTTACCCCTTTATTGGACAGGGTTTGTTCGAGGACACTGAAGCTTTCTTT.

The chain combines TRBV7-2 with TRBJ2-7; 9 positions agree with TRBD2. V was pared by 1 base and J by 0 bases, with 1 base of the junction left unmatched. CDR1 and CDR2 (germline): SGHTA, FQGNSA. The CDR3 sequence is 15 residues long. The chain's CDR3 is CASSLERGASYEQYF. The CDR3 DNA sequence: TGTGCCAGCAGCTTAGAGCGGGGGGCCTCCTACGAGCAGTACTTC. Full variable domain (rest looked up from reference TRBV7-2 and TRBJ2-7): GAGVSQSPSNKVTEKGKDVELRCDPISGHTALYWYRQSLGQGLEFLIYFQGNSAPDKSGLPSDRFSAERTGGSVSTLTIQRTQQEDSAVYLCASSLERGASYEQYFGPGTRLTVT.

CDR3 region: CASSRGGPAYNEQFF. The CDR3 region has the DNA TGTGCCAGCAGCCGCGGGGGGCCCGCTTACAATGAGCAGTTCTTC. The rearrangement joins TRBV3-1 (or the pseudogene TRBV3-2) to TRBJ2-1; 8 nucleotides line up with TRBD2. CDR1 is LGHDT, CDR2 YNNKEL, per germline (reference sequence). This CDR3 has 15 amino acids. With V trimmed by 4 bases and J by 4 bases, 6 bases remained unmatched.

About this clone: Compared with germline, one end of the junction differs, possibly owing to a read error. The V and J genes are TRBV7-7 and TRBJ2-1, with 12 bases that match TRBD2. Per the germline V gene, CDR1 is SSHAT and CDR2 is FNYEAQ (reference sequence). The CDR3 has 15 residues. The CDR3: CASSILAGGYNEQFF. In nucleotides, the CDR3 is TGTGCTAGCAGCATACTAGCGGGGGGCTACAATGAGCAGTTCTTC.

CDR3 sequence: CATSRGQGLGYTF. CDR3 sequence (DNA): TGTGCCACCAGCAGGGGACAGGGGCTTGGCTACACCTTC. The rearrangement uses TRBV15 and TRBJ1-2, with TRBD1 matching 10 bases. The germline gives CDR1 LNHNV, CDR2 YYDKDF (reference sequence). The trim removed 3 bases at V and 7 bases at J, leaving 2 bases unmatched. The CDR3 has 13 residues.

The chain joins TRBV29-1 to TRBJ1-1; possibly TRBD1 for D (6 bases). The CDR3 consists of 13 residues. Trimming left V 7 bases short and J 4 bases short, with 16 bases between. In germline, CDR1 is SQVTM, CDR2 ANQGSEA. CDR3 sequence: CSGCPRGGTEAFF. Written as DNA, the CDR3 is TGCAGCGGCTGCCCTAGGGGGGGCACTGAAGCTTTCTTT.

As regards this clone: Other DNA variants within this sample encode the same CDR3. V is TRBV3-1 (or the pseudogene TRBV3-2) and J is TRBJ2-7, with a weak D call TRBD2 (5 bases). CDR1 and CDR2 (germline): LGHDT, YNNKEL (reference sequence). The length of the CDR3 is 12 residues. Deletions cut 3 bases from V and 4 bases from J, with 7 bases between. This CDR3 reads CASSQSGYEQYF. CDR3 nucleotides: TGTGCCAGCAGCCAGTCGGGGTACGAGCAGTACTTC.

The rearrangement uses TRBV29-1 and TRBJ2-3, with D uncertain. The germline V gene encodes CDR1 SQVTM and CDR2 ANQGSEA. This CDR3 has 13 residues. Trimming removed 4 bases at V and 4 bases at J, with 12 bases between. CDR3 sequence: CSVGARHADTQYF. CDR3 bases: TGCAGCGTTGGGGCACGGCACGCAGATACGCAGTATTTT.

The chain carries TRBV25-1 and TRBJ2-5, with a possible D match to TRBD1 (6 bases). CDR1 is MGHDK, CDR2 SYGVNS, per germline. The CDR3 covers 14 residues. The V end was cut by 6 bases, the J end by 1 base, with 12 bases between. CDR3 coding DNA: TGTGCCAGCAGCGGTCGGACAGCCCAAGAGACCCAGTACTTC. This sequence encodes CASSGRTAQETQYF.